Listed below are T cell receptor beta chains from one sample, sequenced in a study of OX40 agonist ivuxolimab in advanced cancers. Assay used: immunoSEQ multiplex PCR; TCRdb lists only in-frame clones, some missing. The sample has 85,000 to 130,000 clones; over 75% are singletons. This material consisted of CD4+ or CD8+ T cells sorted from blood, taken in a trial of the OX40 agonist ivuxolimab. The receptors were gathered from an adult with an advanced solid tumor such as melanoma, head and neck, liver or kidney cancer. CDR3s include the opening cysteine and the closing phenylalanine or tryptophan. A D gene is named only where the DNA matches it firmly. Clone size is stated in some rows and not others, as once, few, many or a class when expanded.

J,V,D,size,DNA,CDR3
TRBJ2-5,TRBV5-1,.,.,TGCGCCAGCAGTCTAGGTCCACAGGGTGGGGAGACCCAGTACTTC,CASSLGPQGGETQYF
TRBJ1-1,TRBV28,.,.,TGTGCCAGCATAAAACAGGGTTTCGGCACTGAAGCTTTCTTT,CASIKQGFGTEAFF
TRBJ1-5,TRBV7-9,.,.,TGTGCCAGCAGCTCGGCCAATCAGCCCCAGCATTTT,CASSSANQPQHF
TRBJ2-1,TRBV2,.,.,TGTGCCAGCAGTTTTAGCAGCTACAATGAGCAGTTCTTC,CASSFSSYNEQFF
TRBJ2-7,TRBV5-5,.,.,TGTGCCAGCAGCTTAAACCTCCAGCCTCCTTACGAGCAGTACTTC,CASSLNLQPPYEQYF
TRBJ1-5,TRBV6-1,TRBD1,.,TGTGCCAGCAGTTCGGGACAGGGGCAAGATCAGCCCCAGCATTTT,CASSSGQGQDQPQHF
TRBJ2-1,TRBV2,TRBD2,.,TGTGCCGGGGGACTAGCGGTTGGTGAGCAGTTCTTC,CAGGLAVGEQFF
TRBJ2-4,TRBV18,TRBD2,.,TGTGCCAGCTCACCTCCGGGGGGAGTTGCCAAAAACATTCAGTACTTC,CASSPPGGVAKNIQYF
TRBJ1-5,TRBV12-5,TRBD1,.,TGTGCTAGTGGCACTGCCTTGACAGGGGTGTCGGGGCGCAATCAGCCCCAGCATTTT,CASGTALTGVSGRNQPQHF
TRBJ2-1,TRBV9,.,.,TGTGCCAGCAGCGTAGTGGGGGACGGCTACAATGAGCAGTTCTTC,CASSVVGDGYNEQFF
TRBJ2-7,TRBV7-2,TRBD1,few,TGTGCCAGCAGGCCCCCCGGGACAGGGATCTCTGAGCAGTACTTC,CASRPPGTGISEQYF
TRBJ2-1,TRBV21-1,.,.,TGTGCCACTCCACAGACAGCGGCCTGGAATGAGCAGTTCTTC,CATPQTAAWNEQFF
TRBJ1-2,TRBV11-2,.,.,TGTGCCAGCAGCAGTCAAAGGGTGGCGGATGGCTACACCTTC,CASSSQRVADGYTF
TRBJ1-4,TRBV30,TRBD1,.,TGTGCCTGGAGCCTACAGGGGTTGGGAAAACTGTTTTTT,CAWSLQGLGKLFF
TRBJ1-1,TRBV19,.,.,TGTGCCAGTAGTACAACACTGAACACTGAAGCTTTCTTT,CASSTTLNTEAFF
TRBJ2-7,TRBV6-6,.,.,TGTGCCAGCAGTTACTCGACAGGTACCTACGAGCAGTACTTC,CASSYSTGTYEQYF
TRBJ2-7,TRBV28,TRBD1,.,TGTGCCAGCAGTGTCTTGGGACAGGGAACCTACGAGCAGTACTTC,CASSVLGQGTYEQYF
TRBJ2-1,TRBV7-9,TRBD2,once,TGTGCCAGCAGCTTAGGGTTCTTGGGGGCGGGGGGCCCCAACAATGAGCAGTTCTTC,CASSLGFLGAGGPNNEQFF
TRBJ2-7,TRBV6-6,.,.,TGTGCCAGCAGTGGCGGCTCTCACGAGCAGTACTTC,CASSGGSHEQYF
TRBJ1-5,TRBV6-5,TRBD1,once,TGTGCCAGCAGGAGACAGGGAAATCAGCCCCAGCATTTT,CASRRQGNQPQHF
TRBJ2-7,TRBV28,TRBD2,once,TGTGCCAGCAGTCCCCCTAGCGGGAGGTTCTACGAGCAGTACTTC,CASSPPSGRFYEQYF
TRBJ2-7,TRBV4-3,TRBD2,.,TGCGCCAGCAGCCAAGATTTCTCTAGCGGGGCAACCTACGAGCAGTACTTC,CASSQDFSSGATYEQYF
TRBJ2-1,TRBV11-2,TRBD2,.,TGTGCCAGCAGCCATCTAGCGGGAGGAGGGCGGGGGCAGTTCTTC,CASSHLAGGGRGQFF
TRBJ1-1,TRBV6-1,.,.,TGTGCCAGCAGGTTAAGCCAGGGCAGGCAAACTGAAGCTTTCTTT,CASRLSQGRQTEAFF
TRBJ2-7,TRBV4-2,TRBD1,.,TGTGCCAGCAGCCAGAGGGACAGGGGGATAGGAGAGCAGTACTTC,CASSQRDRGIGEQYF
TRBJ2-5,TRBV28,TRBD2,.,TGTGCCAGCAGATGGACTAGCCCAGAGACCCAGTACTTC,CASRWTSPETQYF
TRBJ1-1,TRBV19,.,few,TGTGCCAGTAGTCTAAGGGGCACTGAAGCTTTCTTT,CASSLRGTEAFF
TRBJ2-5,TRBV28,.,.,TGTGCCAGCAGTTTAATCTCCAGATTGGAAGAGACCCAGTACTTC,CASSLISRLEETQYF
TRBJ1-4,TRBV2,.,.,TGTGCCAGCAGTCCCCAGGGAGTCGAAAAACTGTTTTTT,CASSPQGVEKLFF
TRBJ2-5,TRBV28,TRBD1,.,TGTGCCAGCAGTTTAGATAGAACAGGGGGTCAAGAGACCCAGTACTTC,CASSLDRTGGQETQYF
TRBJ2-7,TRBV23-1,.,.,TGCGCCAGCAGTCAATCGTGGCAGCGCGCCTACGAGCAGTACTTC,CASSQSWQRAYEQYF
TRBJ1-3,TRBV6-5,.,.,TGTGCCAGCAGATTCTTGGGCTCTGGAAACATCATATATTTT,CASRFLGSGNIIYF
TRBJ2-3,TRBV15,TRBD2,.,TGTGCCACCAGCAGAGCTTTTGGGACTAGCGGGAGGGTATCTACGCAGTATTTT,CATSRAFGTSGRVSTQYF
TRBJ2-5,TRBV7-9,.,.,TGTGCCAGCAGCCGACCCAGGTTTACCCTACAAGAGACCCAGTACTTC,CASSRPRFTLQETQYF
TRBJ2-7,TRBV4-3,.,few,TGCGCCAGCAGCCAAGAATGGGGTAGCCTTGAGCAGTACTTC,CASSQEWGSLEQYF
TRBJ2-3,TRBV7-3,TRBD2,once,TGTGCCAGCAGCTTGGCTAGCGGGAGCACAGATACGCAGTATTTT,CASSLASGSTDTQYF
TRBJ2-2,TRBV18,.,.,TGTGCCAGCTCACATAGGGGACTCAGTGGGACGAGCACCGGGGAGCTGTTTTTT,CASSHRGLSGTSTGELFF
TRBJ1-3,TRBV6-5,.,.,TGTGCCAGCAGACCGGGGTTCCTCTCTGGAAACACCATATATTTT,CASRPGFLSGNTIYF
TRBJ2-2,TRBV5-1,TRBD1,.,TGCGCCAGCAGCACCCCCCGACAGGGGGCAGCCGGGGAGCTGTTTTTT,CASSTPRQGAAGELFF
TRBJ2-5,TRBV9,TRBD2,.,TGTGCCAGCAGCGTAGCAGGGACTAGCGGGGGGCAAGAGACCCAGTACTTC,CASSVAGTSGGQETQYF